This passage covers 24 T cell receptor beta chains from one sample sequenced in a study of human T cells and chemical hapten exposure. As for time point: pre-sensitization, week 0. Treatment indicated: therapeutic diphenylcyclopropenone sensitization with weekly scalp DPC. TCRdb passed the RACE reads through MiXCR, listing each CDR3 protein once. Here the sample spans 80,000 to 95,000 distinct CDR3 sequences, approximately 9.9% being singletons. The sample was whole blood, taken in connection with sensitization to the hapten diphenylcyclopropenone (DPC). The receptors were gathered from a woman in her 40s with alopecia areata. Some clones in this sample may be carry-over from other donors' samples.

This clonotype was seen a handful of times. This sequence joins TRBV18 and TRBJ1-4; D possibly corresponds to TRBD1 (5 bases). The V gene's germline CDR1 is KGHSH and CDR2 LQKENI. The germline V and J ends were trimmed by 3 bases and 5 bases, with 10 bases remaining between them. The CDR3 length is 14 residues. CDR3 DNA sequence: TGTGCCAGCTCACCGGTCAGGGAGAATGAAAAACTGTTTTTT. This sequence encodes CASSPVRENEKLFF.

This clonotype came up many times. The J gene is TRBJ2-7, the V gene TRBV4-2, with 9 bases matching TRBD2. Trimming at V came to 1 base and at J to 4 bases, leaving 5 bases not matched to a gene. The CDR3 is made up of 15 amino acids. Germline V gene lookup returns CDR1 LGHNA and CDR2 YNFKEQ. CDR3 amino acids: CASSQAGTSGYEQYF. CDR3 nucleotide sequence: TGTGCCAGCAGCCAAGCGGGTACTAGCGGGTACGAGCAGTACTTC.

Many counts were recorded for this clonotype. This chain uses TRBV6-5 with TRBJ2-1, with D perhaps assigned TRBD1 or TRBD2 (5 bases each). Germline-derived CDR1 and CDR2 are MNHEY and SVGAGI. The CDR3 extends over 15 amino acids. The ends were cut back, 0 bases at V and 3 bases at J, with 9 bases in the middle. The CDR3 spells CASSYSQGDYNEQFF. The DNA for the CDR3 is TGTGCCAGCAGTTACTCCCAGGGAGACTACAATGAGCAGTTCTTC.

This clonotype has at least ten counts. The gene calls are TRBV4-2 and TRBJ2-1; D is unclear. Per the germline V gene, CDR1 is LGHNA and CDR2 is YNFKEQ. This CDR3 spans 16 amino acids. V was clipped by 1 base and J by 4 bases, with 14 bases between them. CDR3 sequence (DNA): TGTGCCAGCAGCCAAGGTACGGACCCGAGATACAATGAGCAGTTCTTC. Translated, it gives CASSQGTDPRYNEQFF.

In its sample, this clonotype was seen many times. The genes are TRBV3-1 and TRBJ2-3; 8 positions agree with TRBD2. Germline trimming cut 2 bases from V and 6 bases from J; bases unmatched to any gene: 4. The CDR3 totals 14 residues. CDR1 is LGHDT, CDR2 YNNKEL, per germline (reference sequence). The CDR3 is CASSQRGGSDTQYF. The CDR3 DNA sequence: TGTGCCAGCAGCCAACGGGGGGGATCGGATACGCAGTATTTT.

Ten or more counts support this clonotype. The chain joins TRBV29-1 to TRBJ2-2; 7 bases agree with TRBD1. Germline V gene data show CDR1 as SQVTM and CDR2 as ANQGSEA. The J segment lost 1 base and the V segment lost 3 bases, leaving 2 bases of the junction unmatched. The CDR3 has 14 amino acids. CDR3 sequence reads: CSVERQGNTGELFF. CDR3 bases: TGCAGCGTTGAGCGACAGGGGAACACCGGGGAGCTGTTTTTT.

The table lists this clonotype with many counts. V and J are TRBV7-9 and TRBJ2-3; D unresolved. Per the germline V gene, CDR1 is SEHNR and CDR2 is FQNEAQ (reference sequence). Trimming left V 2 bases short and J 4 bases short, with 4 bases between. CDR3 length: 12 residues. CDR3 bases: TGTGCCAGCAGCTTACGGGCAGATACGCAGTATTTT. It codes for CASSLRADTQYF.

This chain uses TRBV3-1 with TRBJ1-2, with D possibly TRBD1 on 5 matching bases. Deletions cut 1 base from V and 1 base from J, with 7 bases between. Germline CDR1 and CDR2: LGHDT and YNNKEL (reference sequence). This CDR3 is 14 amino acids long. DNA of the CDR3: TGTGCCAGCAGCCAAGTGACAGATAACTATGGCTACACCTTC. Encoded protein: CASSQVTDNYGYTF.

This clonotype was detected ten times or more. V is TRBV15 and J is TRBJ2-7, with D perhaps TRBD1 (6 bases). This CDR3 comprises 13 residues. In germline, CDR1 is LNHNV, CDR2 YYDKDF (reference sequence). With 1 base removed from V and 3 bases from J, the gap between germline ends came to 7 bases. The DNA of the CDR3 is TGTGCCACCAGCAGAGGGACAGACTACGAGCAGTACTTC. Amino acid sequence: CATSRGTDYEQYF.

This clonotype was seen a handful of times. The chain is built from TRBV10-3 and TRBJ1-1; 7 nucleotides line up with TRBD1. Germline V gene sequence: CDR1 ENHRY, CDR2 SYGVKD. This CDR3 contains 17 residues. Losses at the gene ends were 8 bases for V and 13 bases for J; bases not matched to a gene: 28. The CDR3 loop reads CAIPLAQGTWQALKLFF. The CDR3 DNA follows: TGTGCCATCCCTTTAGCACAGGGGACCTGGCAGGCACTGAAGCTTTTCTTT.

J is TRBJ2-3 and V is TRBV27; D gene unclear. V lost 4 bases and J 0 bases, leaving 5 bases between the germline ends. Germline V CDR1 and CDR2: MNHEY, SMNVEV (reference sequence). This CDR3 is 13 amino acids long. The DNA of the CDR3 is TGTGCCAGCAGTTCCGGTAGCACAGATACGCAGTATTTT. It encodes CASSSGSTDTQYF.

This clonotype was seen more than once but under ten times. The rearrangement uses TRBV7-6 and TRBJ1-5, with 9 nucleotides matching TRBD1. Per germline, CDR1 SGHVS and CDR2 FNYEAQ. The CDR3 length is 15 residues. J lost 7 bases, V lost 1 base, and 5 bases had no gene match. CDR3 nucleotide sequence: TGTGCCAGCAGCTTAGTCGGACAGGGGCGGCAGCCCCAGCATTTT. The encoded protein is CASSLVGQGRQPQHF.

This clonotype came up a few times. The V and J genes are TRBV4-3 and TRBJ1-5, with no clear D. Germline CDR1 LGHNA, CDR2 YSLEER. The CDR3 totals 13 residues. The germline V and J ends were trimmed by 4 bases and 4 bases, with 8 bases remaining between them. CDR3 sequence reads: CASSLTLNQPQHF. CDR3 in DNA: TGCGCCAGCAGCCTGACCTTAAATCAGCCCCAGCATTTT.

This chain's CDR3 is CATRDREGLGIQYF. The CDR3 DNA follows: TGTGCCACGCGGGACCGGGAGGGTTTGGGGATTCAGTACTTC. The chain couples TRBV6-5 to TRBJ2-4; 8 positions match TRBD2. After removal of 10 bases from V and 10 bases from J, the junction contained 15 bases not matched to a gene. The CDR3 is made up of 14 amino acids. In germline, CDR1 is MNHEY, CDR2 SVGAGI.

This clonotype has a count of ten or more. The chain carries TRBV7-2 and TRBJ1-1, with D uncertain. V was clipped by 1 base and J by 1 base, with 13 bases between them. This CDR3 comprises 16 residues. Germline V gene lookup returns CDR1 SGHTA and CDR2 FQGNSA. Here the CDR3 DNA reads TGTGCCAGCAGCTTAGAGGTTGGCCAGCGGAACACTGAAGCTTTCTTT. Translated, it gives CASSLEVGQRNTEAFF.

This clonotype was seen at least ten times. CDR3 sequence: CASRRMTGGYEQYF. CDR3 DNA: TGTGCCAGCAGACGCATGACAGGGGGCTACGAGCAGTACTTC. The V call is TRBV27, the J call TRBJ2-7, with TRBD1 identical over 9 bases. V shed 6 bases, J shed 3 bases, and the junction held 6 bases outside the gene matches. Germline CDR1 reads MNHEY; CDR2 reads SMNVEV (reference sequence). The CDR3 is 14 residues long.

The chain employs TRBV20-1 and TRBJ1-1; maybe TRBD1 (5 bases). This CDR3 contains 12 residues. CDR1 is DFQATT and CDR2 is SNEGSKA in the germline V gene (reference sequence). Trimming stripped 6 bases from V and 4 bases from J, with 12 bases between. For the CDR3, the DNA is TGCAGTGCACCTAGGGGAGCCACTGAAGCTTTCTTT. It translates to CSAPRGATEAFF.

A few counts support this clonotype. The chain joins TRBV11-2 to TRBJ2-5, with D maybe TRBD1 (6 bases). This CDR3 comprises 18 residues. Trimming took off 5 bases at V and 2 bases at J, with 24 bases between the two ends. Germline lookup yields CDR1 SGHAT and CDR2 FQNNGV. CDR3 region: CASSRTNLPGARQETQYF. In nucleotides, the CDR3 is TGTGCCAGCAGCCGTACAAATCTGCCAGGGGCGCGGCAAGAGACCCAGTACTTC. Looking up the rest from reference TRBV11-2 and TRBJ2-5 gives the full variable domain: EAGVAQSPRYKIIEKRQSVAFWCNPISGHATLYWYQQILGQGPKLLIQFQNNGVVDDSQLPKDRFSAERLKGVDSTLKIQPAKLEDSAVYLCASSRTNLPGARQETQYFGPGTRLLVL.

V usage is TRBV18 and J usage is TRBJ2-1; 7 bases agree with TRBD2. This CDR3 has 15 amino acids. With V trimmed by 0 bases and J by 4 bases, 3 bases remained unmatched. From germline, CDR1 is KGHSH and CDR2 LQKENI. The CDR3 DNA sequence: TGTGCCAGCTCACCACCCGGGGGGAGATACAATGAGCAGTTCTTC. This codes for CASSPPGGRYNEQFF.

Ten or more counts support this clonotype. The rearrangement links TRBV6-2 or TRBV6-3 to TRBJ2-6; D unclear. Per the germline V gene, CDR1 is MNHEY and CDR2 is SVGEGT. CDR3 size: 16 residues. V was trimmed by 9 bases and J by 0 bases, leaving 15 bases between them. DNA of the CDR3: TGTGCCAGTCTTAGAACAGCATCCTCTGGGGCCAACGTCCTGACTTTC. Translating it yields CASLRTASSGANVLTF.

The gene calls are TRBV6-5 and TRBJ1-5, with 7 bases aligning to TRBD1. V dropped 5 bases and J dropped 0; count of bases not matched to a gene: 10. Germline CDR1 reads MNHEY; CDR2 reads SVGAGI. This CDR3 has 17 amino acids. The CDR3 region has the DNA TGTGCCAGCAGTCAAAACGGACAGGCTTATAGCAATCAGCCCCAGCATTTT. Translation gives CASSQNGQAYSNQPQHF.

This clonotype was found once. This chain links TRBV5-6 with TRBJ1-6; D is possibly TRBD1 (5 bases). The CDR3 is 13 amino acids. Trimming took 0 bases from V and 14 from J, leaving 12 bases between them. Germline V gives CDR1 SGHDT, CDR2 YYEEEE. The CDR3 sequence: CASSLGGLRTLHF. In DNA, the CDR3 is TGTGCCAGCAGCTTGGGGGGACTCCGCACCCTCCACTTT.

This clonotype was found many times. The chain's CDR3 is CSARVGGGDTGELFF. In DNA form, the CDR3 reads TGCAGTGCTAGAGTCGGAGGGGGGGACACCGGGGAGCTGTTTTTT. This chain connects TRBV20-1 to TRBJ2-2, with D possibly being TRBD2 (7 bases). The length of the CDR3 is 15 residues. The germline V gene encodes CDR1 DFQATT and CDR2 SNEGSKA (reference sequence). The V gene lost 1 base and the J gene lost 3 bases, with 12 bases spanning the gap.

This clonotype was recorded many times. This chain uses TRBV7-2 with TRBJ1-4; no reliable D call. V lost 5 bases and J 8 bases, leaving 18 bases between the germline ends. The CDR3 consists of 15 residues. CDR1 is SGHTA and CDR2 is FQGNSA in the germline V gene. In DNA, the CDR3 is TGTGCCAGCAGCGAGACTAGGGTAGTAAGGGAAAAACTGTTTTTT. Translation gives CASSETRVVREKLFF. Together with reference TRBV7-2 and TRBJ1-4, the CDR3 gives the full variable domain: GAGVSQSPSNKVTEKGKDVELRCDPISGHTALYWYRQSLGQGLEFLIYFQGNSAPDKSGLPSDRFSAERTGGSVSTLTIQRTQQEDSAVYLCASSETRVVREKLFFGSGTQLSVL.